This entry lists 18 T cell receptor beta chains sequenced from one sample in a study of blood T cell repertoires in COVID-19. This table comes from immunoSEQ multiplex PCR, and its TCRdb copy is limited to in-frame clones, with some not included. The sample lists fewer than 250,000 clones, 88% occurring once. Sequencing input: peripheral blood. These receptors came from a human donor in a cohort sampled during active COVID-19.

The CDR3 nucleotides are TGTGCCAGTAGTAGAACAGGGTCTGGGGCCAACGTCCTGACTTTC. Encoded protein: CASSRTGSGANVLTF. The rearrangement uses TRBV19 and TRBJ2-6, with D perhaps TRBD1 (6 bases). V was shortened by 4 bases and J by 1 base, with 8 bases between the two germline ends. Germline assignment: CDR1 LNHDA and CDR2 SQIVND (reference sequence). The CDR3 totals 15 residues.

The chain joins TRBV3-1 (or the pseudogene TRBV3-2) to TRBJ2-7; D is possibly TRBD2 (6 bases). The CDR3 runs 16 residues. Germline CDR1 reads LGHDT; CDR2 reads YNNKEL (reference sequence). V lost 4 bases and J 0 bases, leaving 16 bases between the germline ends. CDR3: CASSRRVEVYSYEQYF. Written as DNA, the CDR3 is TGTGCCAGCAGCCGGAGGGTGGAGGTTTACTCCTACGAGCAGTACTTC.

This clone showed up just once. The chain has TRBV10-2 and TRBJ2-7; 8 nucleotides match TRBD2. The germline V gene has CDR1 WSHSY and CDR2 SAAADI. V gave up 4 bases and J gave up 0 bases; unmatched junction bases: 2. CDR3 size: 14 residues. DNA for the CDR3: TGCGCCAGCAGTGCCACTAGCGGCTCCTACGAGCAGTACTTC. This gives the protein CASSATSGSYEQYF.

The chain recombines TRBV5-4 with TRBJ2-3; TRBD1 is a possible D gene (6 bases). The CDR3 length is 14 residues. The V gene's germline CDR1 is SGHNT and CDR2 YYREEE (reference sequence). The ends were cut back, 3 bases at V and 2 bases at J, with 10 bases in the middle. Written as DNA, the CDR3 is TGTGCCAGCAGCTCCGGACAGCACACAGATACGCAGTATTTT. It is translated as CASSSGQHTDTQYF.

DNA for the CDR3: TGTGCCAGCAGCCGGACAGGCTCCTACGAGCAGTACTTC. It codes for CASSRTGSYEQYF. This chain connects TRBV11-3 to TRBJ2-7; 7 bases line up with TRBD1. Trimming took 5 bases from V and 0 from J; bases not matched to a gene: 1. The germline CDR1 and CDR2 sequences are SGHNT and YENEEA. The CDR3 is 13 residues long.

The chain has TRBV5-4 and TRBJ1-3; tentative D call: TRBD1 (6 bases). CDR1 SGHNT and CDR2 YYREEE come from the germline V gene (reference sequence). The CDR3 runs to 17 residues. V was pared by 1 base and J by 0 bases, with 14 bases between. CDR3 residues: CASSLTLGARSGNTIYF. DNA for the CDR3: TGTGCCAGCAGCTTGACCTTGGGGGCGCGCTCTGGAAACACCATATATTTT.

This clone was observed a handful of times. The chain links TRBV30 to TRBJ1-2; a weak D match, TRBD1 (6 bases). This CDR3 has 11 amino acids. CDR1 is GTSNPN and CDR2 is SVGIG in the germline V gene (reference sequence). V was trimmed by 4 bases and J by 8 bases, leaving 11 bases between them. The DNA of the CDR3 is TGTGCCTGGAATCCAGGGGACGGCTACACCTTC. Translation: CAWNPGDGYTF.

The chain is built from TRBV19 and TRBJ2-5, with 8 bases lining up with TRBD1. V was clipped by 3 bases and J by 1 base; unmatched bases: 4. The CDR3 loop spans 15 amino acids. Germline-derived CDR1 and CDR2 are LNHDA and SQIVND (reference sequence). The CDR3, as DNA: TGTGCCAGTAGTATCCAGGGGACAGGCCAAGAGACCCAGTACTTC. As protein: CASSIQGTGQETQYF.

The chain is built from TRBV10-2 and TRBJ1-5; a possible D gene is TRBD1 (6 bases). Germline lookup yields CDR1 WSHSY and CDR2 SAAADI. The CDR3 extends over 15 amino acids. Trimming removed 4 bases from V and 0 bases from J, with 10 bases in between. CDR3 sequence reads: CASSGGQYSNQPQHF. DNA for the CDR3: TGCGCCAGCAGTGGGGGGCAGTATAGCAATCAGCCCCAGCATTTT.

This chain connects TRBV7-2 to TRBJ1-6; D remains ambiguous. The V end was cut by 1 base, the J end by 4 bases, with 5 bases between. Germline assignment: CDR1 SGHTA and CDR2 FQGNSA. The CDR3 is made up of 14 amino acids. Written as DNA, the CDR3 is TGTGCCAGCAGCTTAGACAGTTATAATTCACCCCTCCACTTT. This gives the protein CASSLDSYNSPLHF.

The chain combines TRBV27 with TRBJ1-1; 9 nucleotides align to TRBD1. Germline CDR1 and CDR2: MNHEY and SMNVEV (reference sequence). This CDR3 region has 16 residues. With 2 bases clipped from V and 4 bases from J, the junction kept 8 bases outside the gene matches. The CDR3 DNA follows: TGTGCCAGCAGTTTACTACAGGGGGCAGGGGCCACTGAAGCTTTCTTT. It specifies CASSLLQGAGATEAFF.

This clone is a singleton in its sample. The chain employs TRBV11-2 and TRBJ1-3; the D gene is possibly TRBD1 (6 bases). The CDR3 runs 17 residues. The ends were cut back, 5 bases at V and 0 bases at J, with 17 bases in the middle. Germline CDR1 reads SGHAT; CDR2 reads FQNNGV. The CDR3 region is CASSPTPGTSSGNTIYF. The CDR3 DNA is TGTGCCAGCAGCCCAACCCCCGGGACATCCTCTGGAAACACCATATATTTT.

The chain uses TRBV6-5 and TRBJ2-7; the D is unclear. This CDR3 is built from 14 residues. V was clipped by 6 bases and J by 0 bases, with 12 bases between them. CDR1 and CDR2 from the germline V gene are MNHEY and SVGAGI. The chain's CDR3 is CASRSRESSYEQYF. The CDR3 DNA reads TGTGCCAGCAGATCAAGAGAAAGCTCCTACGAGCAGTACTTC.

As for this clone: The sample contains more than one DNA sequence encoding this CDR3. The chain combines TRBV24-1 with TRBJ1-5, with D perhaps matching TRBD1 (5 bases). The CDR3 spans 13 residues. Between the trimmed V and J ends, which lost 5 bases and 7 bases, there was a span of 11 bases. Germline V gene data show CDR1 as KGHDR and CDR2 as SFDVKD. The CDR3 here is CATSAGGEQPQHF. Here the CDR3 DNA reads TGTGCCACCAGTGCCGGGGGGGAGCAGCCCCAGCATTTT.

The chain has TRBV29-1 and TRBJ2-1, with TRBD1 matching 9 bases. CDR1 is SQVTM, CDR2 ANQGSEA, per germline. This CDR3 is 14 amino acids long. V was clipped by 6 bases and J by 7 bases; unmatched bases: 10. CDR3 nucleotides: TGCAGCGTCCTGATCGGGACAGGGTTAAATGAGCAGTTCTTC. This translates into CSVLIGTGLNEQFF.

The chain couples TRBV27 to TRBJ1-2, with D tentatively TRBD1 (5 bases). Per germline, CDR1 MNHEY and CDR2 SMNVEV (reference sequence). Trimming took 6 bases from V and 0 from J, leaving 14 bases between them. The CDR3 loop spans 15 amino acids. The CDR3 nucleotides are TGTGCCAGCAGCCGCGGGGGAAGGCCTAACTATGGCTACACCTTC. It translates to CASSRGGRPNYGYTF.

The chain uses TRBV6-5 and TRBJ2-7; D is ambiguous. V gave up 5 bases and J gave up 2 bases, with 7 bases separating them. The CDR3 runs to 12 residues. Germline CDR1 is MNHEY and CDR2 is SVGAGI. CDR3 region: CASSQNAYEQYF. In nucleotides, the CDR3 is TGTGCCAGCAGTCAGAATGCCTACGAGCAGTACTTC.

This chain connects TRBV5-4 to TRBJ2-1, with TRBD2 matching over 7 bases. The CDR3 covers 15 residues. V was clipped by 4 bases and J by 2 bases; unmatched bases: 6. Germline V gene data show CDR1 as SGHNT and CDR2 as YYREEE (reference sequence). The CDR3 is CASSPPSGTYNEQFF. DNA for the CDR3: TGTGCCAGCAGCCCCCCTAGCGGAACCTACAATGAGCAGTTCTTC.